This T cell receptor beta chain was obtained from a study of blood T cell repertoires in COVID-19. Looking at the study overall: The samples span acute and convalescent COVID-19 from the United States, Italy and Spain. Sample material is recorded as cDNA or gDNA derived from T cells, B-cell-depleted T cells, or PBMCs.

Repertoires were generated with immunoSEQ multiplex PCR, while TCRdb's copy carries only in-frame clones and drops some. The top ten clones hold about 2.5% of a sample with some 150,000 clones, around nine tenths of them seen once. The receptor comes from a human donor in a cohort sampled during active COVID-19. Sequencing used peripheral blood.

In nucleotides, the CDR3 is TGTGCCAGCAGCTTGGGCCCCAATCCACAGGTATCTGTAAATCAGCCCCAGCATTTT. Protein sequence: CASSLGPNPQVSVNQPQHF. J is TRBJ1-5 and V is TRBV5-6, with a weak D call TRBD1 (5 bases). Between the trimmed V and J ends, which lost 0 bases and 4 bases, there was a span of 23 bases. This CDR3 has 19 amino acids. From germline, CDR1 is SGHDT and CDR2 YYEEEE.